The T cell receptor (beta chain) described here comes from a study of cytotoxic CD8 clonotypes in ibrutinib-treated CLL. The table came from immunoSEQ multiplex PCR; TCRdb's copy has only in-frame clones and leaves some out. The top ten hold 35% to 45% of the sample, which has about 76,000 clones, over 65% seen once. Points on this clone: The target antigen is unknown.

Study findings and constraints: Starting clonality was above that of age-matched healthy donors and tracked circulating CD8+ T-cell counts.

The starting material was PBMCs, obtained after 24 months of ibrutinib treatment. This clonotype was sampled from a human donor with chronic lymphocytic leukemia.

Written as DNA, the CDR3 is TGTGCCAGCGGCATCCCGGGGCGGACCGGGGAGCTGTTTTTT. Protein: CASGIPGRTGELFF. The chain combines TRBV28 with TRBJ2-2; D might be TRBD1 or TRBD2, each matching 5 bases. The CDR3 sequence is 14 residues long. The germline gives CDR1 MDHEN, CDR2 SYDVKM. V gave up 8 bases and J gave up 5 bases, with 15 bases separating them. The entire variable domain, with the rest obtained from reference TRBV28 and TRBJ2-2, is as follows: DVKVTQSSRYLVKRTGEKVFLECVQDMDHENMFWYRQDPGLGLRLIYFSYDVKMKEKGDIPEGYSVSREKKERFSLILESASTNQTSMYLCASGIPGRTGELFFGEGSRLTVL.